One sample yielded the 14 T cell receptor beta chains listed below, sequenced in a study of T cells in women clearing cervical HPV infection. The table came from immunoSEQ multiplex PCR; TCRdb's copy has only in-frame clones and leaves some out. There are 31,000 or so clones in the sample, with around 4% held by the top ten. The sequenced material came from blood buffy coat. The receptors were sampled from a woman aged 18 to 69 with a cervical HPV16 infection that either progressed to CIN3+ or cleared (not recorded which).

Details on this clone: The read terminates 3 residues before the CDR3 end, so the remaining end is supplied by the germline J gene. The chain links TRBV12-5 to TRBJ2-3, with TRBD1 matching over 7 bases. The V segment lost 3 bases and the J segment 2 bases; nucleotides outside the gene matches: 5. Germline assignment: CDR1 LGHNT and CDR2 FRNRAP. The CDR3 loop spans 15 amino acids. CDR3 region: CASGFPGQSTDTQYF. Partial CDR3 DNA: TGTGCTAGTGGTTTTCCGGGACAGTCCACAGATACG.

Points on this clone: The CDR3 end falls 3 residues outside the read, so it is completed with the germline J gene. The chain links TRBV12-3 or TRBV12-4 to TRBJ2-6, with D maybe TRBD2 (6 bases). The V end was cut by 4 bases, the J end by 0 bases, with 16 bases between. This CDR3 spans 18 amino acids. CDR3 DNA (partial): TGTGCCAGCAGTTCCTCCGGGACTCCACTCTCTGGGGCCAACGTC. Amino acid sequence: CASSSSGTPLSGANV. In full, the CDR3 reads CASSSSGTPLSGANVLTF.

Incomplete CDR3 DNA: TGTGCCAGCAGCTTTGACAGGGGCGAATCAGAGACC. Translation: CASSFDRGESET. The CDR3 reads in full as CASSFDRGESETQYF. This chain joins TRBV11-2 and TRBJ2-5; 8 nucleotides match TRBD1. The read halts 3 residues ahead of the CDR3 end, with the missing end drawn from the germline J gene. The CDR3 consists of 15 residues. Germline CDR1 reads SGHAT; CDR2 reads FQNNGV. V shed 3 bases, J shed 4 bases, and the junction held 7 bases outside the gene matches.

Notes on this clone: The DNA ends 3 residues before the CDR3 does, and the rest of the CDR3 is filled in from the germline J gene. The chain links TRBV6-4 to TRBJ2-2, with TRBD2 identical over 8 bases. The trim removed 6 bases at V and 4 bases at J, leaving 10 bases unmatched. This CDR3 spans 16 amino acids. Germline assignment: CDR1 MRHNA and CDR2 SNTAGT. The CDR3 sequence: CASSPGGGALTGELFF. CDR3 bases read: TGTGCCAGCAGCCCGGGAGGGGGGGCTCTCACCGGGGAG.

Of note for this clone: The CDR3 extends 3 residues past the end of the read, so its final part is completed from the germline J gene. The chain has TRBV6-2 or TRBV6-3 and TRBJ2-2; tentatively, D is TRBD1 (5 bases). CDR1 is MNHEY, CDR2 SVGEGT, per germline. CDR3 length: 13 residues. Partial CDR3 DNA: TGTGCCGCCCAGGGATCTTCTAATGAAAAG. Translated, it gives CAAQGSSNEK. The entire CDR3 is CAAQGSSNEKLFF.

Points on this clone: The sequence runs out 3 residues before the end of the CDR3; the remainder is reconstructed from the germline J gene. V usage is TRBV19 and J usage is TRBJ2-3, with D perhaps matching TRBD2 (5 bases). This CDR3 spans 13 amino acids. Germline CDR1 LNHDA, CDR2 SQIVND (reference sequence). Incomplete CDR3 DNA: TGTGCCAGTAGTACGCAACTAGGGCAGCCG. Residues: CASSTQLGQP. The whole CDR3 protein reads CASSTQLGQPQYF.

Note on this clone: The read stops 3 residues short of the end of the CDR3; the missing end is completed from the germline J gene. The genes are TRBV20-1 and TRBJ2-2, with D perhaps matching TRBD1 (8 bases). V lost 5 bases and J lost 4, with 14 bases in between. This CDR3 spans 14 amino acids. Germline V CDR1 and CDR2: DFQATT, SNEGSKA (reference sequence). The DNA read from the CDR3 is TGCAGTGCTGTAAACAGGGGGGGCACCGGGGAG. Encoded protein: CSAVNRGGTGE. The entire CDR3 sequence reads CSAVNRGGTGELFF.

A remark on this clone: At one of its ends the junction is not consistent with the germline gene, which may arise from a read error. Read data end 3 residues before the CDR3 end; the end is taken from the germline J gene. The rearrangement uses TRBV18 and TRBJ1-2; 7 positions agree with TRBD1. The CDR3 extends over 15 amino acids. Germline loops: CDR1 KGHSH, CDR2 LQKENI. Partial CDR3 DNA: TGTGTCAGCTCACCACAAGGGGGCCGGACGCATGGC. This translates into CVSSPQGGRTHG. The CDR3 as a whole reads CVSSPQGGRTHGYTF.

A note on this clone: The read stops 3 residues short of the end of the CDR3; the missing end is completed from the germline J gene. The chain employs TRBV5-1 and TRBJ2-5; possibly TRBD2 for D (6 bases). The CDR3 is made up of 14 amino acids. The V end was cut by 4 bases, the J end by 2 bases, with 12 bases between. Germline CDR1 is SGHRS and CDR2 is YFSETQ. CDR3 region: CASSPQGGQETQYF. The DNA read from the CDR3 is TGCGCCAGCAGCCCTCAGGGAGGTCAAGAGACC.

The CDR3 DNA, read in part, is TGTGCCAGCACTAGAACGGGACTAGTGGTAGGAGAGACC. It codes for CASTRTGLVVGET. The whole CDR3 sequence reads CASTRTGLVVGETQYF. The gene calls are TRBV6-2 or TRBV6-3 and TRBJ2-5, with TRBD2 matching over 8 bases. The CDR3 end falls 3 residues outside the read, so it is completed with the germline J gene. Per germline, CDR1 MNHEY and CDR2 SVGEGT. Trimming at V came to 7 bases and at J to 4 bases, leaving 14 bases not matched to a gene. The CDR3 extends over 16 amino acids.

Comments on this clone: Sequence at one end of the junction differs from germline and may be a read error. Read sequence stops 3 residues before the CDR3 end, and the germline J gene provides the missing end. The V call is TRBV4-2, the J call TRBJ1-6; TRBD1 matches 8 bases. The CDR3 sequence is 14 residues long. The germline CDR1 and CDR2 sequences are LGHNA and YNFKEQ. This CDR3 reads CASSPDRGNSPLHF. The part of the CDR3 DNA that was read is TGCGCCAGCAGCCCAGACAGGGGTAATTCACCC.

This CDR3 reads CSARGSRSGSKYEQYF. The covered CDR3 bases are TGCAGTGCTAGAGGTTCCCGCAGCGGGAGTAAGTACGAG. The chain links TRBV20-1 to TRBJ2-7; 8 nucleotides match TRBD2. The read terminates 3 residues ahead of where the CDR3 ends, so the germline J gene completes it. Germline loops: CDR1 DFQATT, CDR2 SNEGSKA (reference sequence). The CDR3 sequence is 16 residues long. Trimming removed 1 base from V and 4 bases from J; junction bases left unmatched: 12.

As regards this clone: Sequencing ends 3 residues short of the CDR3 end; the germline J gene provides the rest. The chain couples TRBV2 to TRBJ2-7; no reliable D call. V lost 6 bases and J lost 4, with 22 bases in between. The CDR3 is 16 amino acids. Germline CDR1 and CDR2: SNHLY and FYNNEI. The part of the CDR3 DNA that was read is TGTGCCAGCAGCGCATCCCTTAATAGCATCCAATACGAG. Amino acid sequence: CASSASLNSIQYE. The full CDR3 protein reads CASSASLNSIQYEQYF.

As for this clone: A read error may account for a junction end that differs from germline. The read ends 3 residues early relative to the CDR3; the germline J gene fills the gap. The chain joins TRBV30 to TRBJ2-1; TRBD2 agrees at 7 bases. This CDR3 spans 13 amino acids. CDR1 is GTSNPN, CDR2 SVGIG, per germline (reference sequence). CDR3 region: CAWRGLSSNEQFF. The CDR3 bases that were read are TGTGCCTGGAGGGGACTATCCTCCAATGAG.